This T cell receptor (beta chain) was identified in a study of OX40 agonist ivuxolimab in advanced cancers. As for the study in general: The dose-escalation cohort was approximately 84% male, with a mean age of about 58 years, ranging roughly 20 to 90. Study observations and caveats: Normalized T-cell clonal expansion was also low in some nonresponders. By week 6 at 0.1 to 3.0 mg/kg, blood CD4+ and CD8+ T cells had expanded clonally.

The method was immunoSEQ multiplex PCR; TCRdb's version includes in-frame clones alone and lacks a portion of them. Here the sample spans more than 55,000 clones, roughly 82% being singletons. A note on this clone: Its antigen remains unidentified.

The material was CD4+ or CD8+ T cells sorted from blood, obtained in a trial of the OX40 agonist ivuxolimab. This clonotype was sampled from an adult with an advanced solid tumor such as melanoma, head and neck, liver or kidney cancer.

The DNA of the CDR3 is TGTGCCAGCAGGCTCCGGGACAGGGGTCGGAACACAGATACGCAGTATTTT. Amino acids: CASRLRDRGRNTDTQYF. The chain is built from TRBV7-8 and TRBJ2-3; the match to TRBD1 covers 10 bases. The trim removed 6 bases at V and 2 bases at J, leaving 11 bases unmatched. This CDR3 has 17 amino acids. Germline loops: CDR1 SGHVS, CDR2 FQNEAQ.